This T cell receptor (beta chain) was documented in a study of beta chain features in type 1 diabetes. Sequenced material consisted of expressed TCRB transcripts (all of the isolated RNA was reverse transcribed). Clones were read by immunoSEQ multiplex PCR, and TCRdb kept only the in-frame ones, dropping some. The repertoire includes 250,000 to 350,000 clones, about 14% of them detected once, and 6.7% sits in the top ten. Germline lookup yields CDR1 SGHDT and CDR2 YYEEEE. The CDR3 sequence is 16 residues long. V gave up 4 bases and J gave up 9 bases; unmatched junction bases: 16. The source is a man aged 30 to 45 in good health. The chain is built from TRBV5-6 and TRBJ2-1; 7 positions agree with TRBD1. Material for sequencing was central memory CD4+ T cells from blood. The CDR3 DNA is TGTGCCAGCAGCCCTTCGGGCAGGGGGAATTTGGGTGAGCAGTTCTTC. This codes for CASSPSGRGNLGEQFF.